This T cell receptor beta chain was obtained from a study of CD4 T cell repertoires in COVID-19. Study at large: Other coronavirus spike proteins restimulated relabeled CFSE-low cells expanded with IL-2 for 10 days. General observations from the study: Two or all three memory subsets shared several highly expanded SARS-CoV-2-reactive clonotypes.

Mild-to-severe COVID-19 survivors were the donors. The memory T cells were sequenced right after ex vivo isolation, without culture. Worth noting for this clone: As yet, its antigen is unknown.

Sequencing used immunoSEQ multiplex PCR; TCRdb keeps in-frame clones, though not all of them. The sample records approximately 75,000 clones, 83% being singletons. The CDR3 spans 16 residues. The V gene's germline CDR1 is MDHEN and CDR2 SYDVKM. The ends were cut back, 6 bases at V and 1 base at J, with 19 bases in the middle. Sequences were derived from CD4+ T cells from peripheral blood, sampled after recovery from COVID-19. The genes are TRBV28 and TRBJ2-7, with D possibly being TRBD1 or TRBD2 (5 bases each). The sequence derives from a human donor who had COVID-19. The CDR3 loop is CASRLRGAAESYEQYF. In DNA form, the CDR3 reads TGTGCCAGCAGACTCCGAGGGGCAGCCGAATCCTACGAGCAGTACTTC. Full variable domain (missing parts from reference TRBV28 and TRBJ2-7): DVKVTQSSRYLVKRTGEKVFLECVQDMDHENMFWYRQDPGLGLRLIYFSYDVKMKEKGDIPEGYSVSREKKERFSLILESASTNQTSMYLCASRLRGAAESYEQYFGPGTRLTVT.